The clone carrying this TCR beta chain was counted at least ten times. Its antigen is unknown. The sample comes from a study of neurological immune-mediated disorders. Study-wide results and caveats: There were no CDR3 amino acid sequences shared by expanded clones across subjects, a result suggesting private repertoires in all groups.

By 5'RACE with 10-nucleotide random UMIs, the cDNA was made. Each CDR3 protein gets one entry after TCRdb re-called the 5' RACE reads with MiXCR. The sample includes about 43,000 distinct CDR3 sequences, roughly an eighth of them seen just once. Germline CDR1 reads DFQATT; CDR2 reads SNEGSKA (reference sequence). V was cut by 6 bases and J by 1 base, with 11 bases left in between. The CDR3 extends over 13 amino acids. The clonotype was recovered from a female donor in good health. This chain links TRBV20-1 with TRBJ2-3; possible D gene TRBD2, 6 bases. The sequencing sample was made of PBMCs. The CDR3 loop reads CSAPSGGTDTQYF. CDR3 DNA sequence: TGCAGTGCCCCGTCGGGGGGCACAGATACGCAGTATTTT.